What follows are 27 T cell receptor beta chains derived from one specimen sequenced in a study of T cells in Graves' hyperthyroidism and ophthalmopathy. TCR beta CDR3 region amplification was performed from RNA transcripts. The primer set for the first-round RT-PCR of the TCR CDR3 was HTBI. TCRdb recomputed calls from the multiplex PCR reads with MiXCR, one row per CDR3 protein. Of roughly 740,000 distinct CDR3 sequences listed, about a sixth were seen once; the top ten hold around 7.7%. Sequenced input: blood. Receptors were obtained from a man younger than 30 with Graves' hyperthyroidism.

This clonotype was recorded a few times. The chain combines TRBV3-1 with TRBJ2-1; 9 bases match TRBD2. The germline gives CDR1 LGHDT, CDR2 YNNKEL (reference sequence). The CDR3 covers 17 residues. V shed 3 bases and J 4 bases; nucleotides not matched to a gene: 10. The CDR3: CASSQLPTSGYYNEQFF. CDR3 bases: TGTGCCAGCAGCCAGCTCCCGACTAGCGGATATTACAATGAGCAGTTCTTC.

This clonotype was detected only a few times. The chain employs TRBV11-2 and TRBJ2-7, with 13 nucleotides matching TRBD2. V trimming: 0 bases; J trimming: 3 bases; junction bases outside the gene matches: 5. The germline CDR1 and CDR2 sequences are SGHAT and FQNNGV. This CDR3 is built from 17 residues. In DNA form, the CDR3 reads TGTGCCAGCAGCTTAGATCGGGGACTAGCGGGACGCTACGAGCAGTACTTC. Protein product: CASSLDRGLAGRYEQYF.

There are a few counts of this clonotype. V gene TRBV9 combines with J gene TRBJ2-7; D uncertain. V was shortened by 4 bases and J by 3 bases, with 14 bases between the two germline ends. The CDR3 length is 14 residues. CDR1 is SGDLS and CDR2 is YYNGEE in the germline V gene. CDR3 bases: TGTGCCAGCAGCCCCCGTAATAGGGACTACGAGCAGTACTTC. Translating it yields CASSPRNRDYEQYF.

This clonotype has more than one count but fewer than ten. The rearrangement joins TRBV7-9 to TRBJ2-7; 10 nucleotides align to TRBD2. The CDR3 contains 14 residues. With 4 bases clipped from V and 6 bases from J, the junction kept 6 bases outside the gene matches. In germline, CDR1 is SEHNR, CDR2 FQNEAQ (reference sequence). For the CDR3, the DNA is TGTGCCAGCAGCTACGCCGGGACTAGCGTCGAGCAGTACTTC. Encoded protein: CASSYAGTSVEQYF.

In this sample, this clonotype turned up a few times. The rearrangement joins TRBV18 to TRBJ2-7; TRBD1 might be the D (5 bases). The germline V gene has CDR1 KGHSH and CDR2 LQKENI. V was cut by 3 bases and J by 1 base, with 10 bases left in between. CDR3 length: 14 amino acids. The CDR3 loop reads CASSPARDSYEQYF. In nucleotides, the CDR3 is TGTGCCAGCTCACCGGCCAGGGATTCCTACGAGCAGTACTTC.

This clonotype was recorded at least ten times. This chain joins TRBV6-1 and TRBJ2-7; 10 nucleotides agree with TRBD1. Germline lookup yields CDR1 MNHNS and CDR2 SASEGT. Unmatched junction bases numbered 7, after V lost 4 bases and J lost 4 bases. The CDR3 is made up of 15 amino acids. This CDR3 reads CASSAAGQGTYEQYF. The DNA of the CDR3 is TGTGCCAGCAGTGCAGCGGGACAGGGGACGTACGAGCAGTACTTC.

This chain joins TRBV7-9 and TRBJ1-4; 7 bases fit TRBD1. Germline V lookup: CDR1 SEHNR, CDR2 FQNEAQ (reference sequence). Trimming cost V 5 bases and J 8 bases; bases outside gene matches: 8. The CDR3 has 14 amino acids. Written as DNA, the CDR3 is TGTGCCAGCAGCGATACAGGGGCTGGCGAAAAACTGTTTTTT. It specifies CASSDTGAGEKLFF.

This clonotype was counted at least ten times. The CDR3 spells CASSSRDRAYEQYF. In DNA, the CDR3 is TGTGCCAGCAGTTCCCGGGACAGGGCCTACGAGCAGTACTTC. The chain carries TRBV7-9 and TRBJ2-7; 9 bases fit TRBD1. The junction had 5 bases not matched to a gene; V was cut back by 6 bases and J by 2 bases. This CDR3 comprises 14 residues. Germline V gives CDR1 SEHNR, CDR2 FQNEAQ (reference sequence).

This clonotype was recorded only once. This chain links TRBV7-2 with TRBJ1-5; 8 positions match TRBD1. Looked up from germline, CDR1 is SGHTA and CDR2 is FQGNSA. The CDR3 totals 15 residues. V lost 0 bases to trimming and J lost 4 bases; unmatched junction nucleotides: 2. Here the CDR3 DNA reads TGTGCCAGCAGCTTAGCGAGGACAGGGAATCAGCCCCAGCATTTT. It yields the protein CASSLARTGNQPQHF. The full variable domain, its missing parts supplied by reference TRBV7-2 and TRBJ1-5, is GAGVSQSPSNKVTEKGKDVELRCDPISGHTALYWYRQSLGQGLEFLIYFQGNSAPDKSGLPSDRFSAERTGGSVSTLTIQRTQQEDSAVYLCASSLARTGNQPQHFGDGTRLSIL.

This clonotype was seen repeatedly, ten times or more. The DNA for the CDR3 is TGTGCCAGCAGCGCTACTAGCGGGAGCAATGGTGAGCAGTTCTTC. This encodes CASSATSGSNGEQFF. The chain employs TRBV11-1 and TRBJ2-1, with 11 bases aligning to TRBD2. Germline CDR1 and CDR2: SGHAT and FQDESV (reference sequence). The V gene end was trimmed by 5 bases and the J gene end by 9 bases; junction bases not matched to a gene: 9. The CDR3 has 15 amino acids. The whole variable domain, filled in from reference TRBV11-1 and TRBJ2-1, reads EAEVAQSPRYKITEKSQAVAFWCDPISGHATLYWYRQILGQGPELLVQFQDESVVDDSQLPKDRFSAERLKGVDSTLKIQPAELGDSAMYLCASSATSGSNGEQFFGPGTRLTVL.

This chain joins TRBV20-1 and TRBJ2-1; 7 nucleotides line up with TRBD2. This CDR3 is built from 15 residues. V trimming: 1 base; J trimming: 0 bases; junction bases outside the gene matches: 3. In germline, CDR1 is DFQATT, CDR2 SNEGSKA (reference sequence). The DNA of the CDR3 is TGCAGTGCTAGAGTAGCGGGCCTCTCCTACAATGAGCAGTTCTTC. Amino acid sequence: CSARVAGLSYNEQFF.

This clonotype was counted between two and nine times. The V and J genes are TRBV27 and TRBJ2-1, with 10 positions matching TRBD2. This CDR3 has 14 amino acids. Germline V CDR1 and CDR2: MNHEY, SMNVEV (reference sequence). The junction had 12 bases not matched to a gene; V was cut back by 4 bases and J by 15 bases. CDR3 DNA sequence: TGTGCCAGCAGTTCTCTACTAGCGGGAAGGCTTGGGTTCTTC. Its translation: CASSSLLAGRLGFF.

This clonotype was picked up many times. The V and J genes are TRBV29-1 and TRBJ2-7, with a possible D match to TRBD2 (6 bases). With 0 bases removed from V and 3 bases from J, the gap between germline ends came to 12 bases. Looked up from germline, CDR1 is SQVTM and CDR2 is ANQGSEA. This CDR3 is built from 14 residues. The DNA of the CDR3 is TGCAGCGTTGAAGATACGGGGACTCTCTACGAGCAGTACTTC. Encoded protein: CSVEDTGTLYEQYF.

Ten or more counts support this clonotype. The rearrangement links TRBV2 to TRBJ2-5, with D tentatively TRBD2 (7 bases). Trimming left V 8 bases short and J 3 bases short, with 16 bases between. This CDR3 spans 14 amino acids. CDR1 and CDR2 (germline): SNHLY, FYNNEI. The CDR3 reads CASVGAGEEETQYF. The CDR3 DNA reads as TGTGCCAGCGTGGGGGCGGGAGAGGAAGAGACCCAGTACTTC.

The chain joins TRBV6-1 to TRBJ2-1; D may be TRBD1 or TRBD2 (5 bases each). Germline CDR1 MNHNS, CDR2 SASEGT. The V end was cut by 5 bases, the J end by 0 bases, with 17 bases between. The CDR3 is 17 amino acids. The CDR3 loop reads CASSRGGGFSSYNEQFF. For the CDR3, the DNA is TGTGCCAGCAGTCGGGGCGGCGGGTTCAGCTCCTACAATGAGCAGTTCTTC.

The table lists this clonotype with many counts. J is TRBJ2-7 and V is TRBV27; TRBD1 agrees at 10 bases. Germline CDR1 and CDR2: MNHEY and SMNVEV (reference sequence). Trimming at V came to 4 bases and at J to 3 bases, leaving 9 bases not matched to a gene. There are 16 residues in the CDR3. The CDR3: CASSSFFDRGLYEQYF. The CDR3 bases are TGTGCCAGCAGTTCCTTTTTCGACAGGGGGCTCTACGAGCAGTACTTC.

The V gene is TRBV12-3 or TRBV12-4, the J gene TRBJ1-4; 7 bases are a match to TRBD1. The CDR3 is made up of 11 amino acids. V was clipped by 7 bases and J by 7 bases; unmatched bases: 0. The CDR3 sequence is CASTGGEKLFF. Written as DNA, the CDR3 is TGTGCCAGCACAGGGGGTGAAAAACTGTTTTTT.

This clonotype was picked up many times. In DNA, the CDR3 is TGTGCCATCAGGGAGGCGTTCTATGGCTACACCTTC. It codes for CAIREAFYGYTF. The chain links TRBV10-3 to TRBJ1-2; no clear D gene. Trimming left V 6 bases short and J 4 bases short, with 9 bases between. The CDR3 extends over 12 amino acids. Per the germline V gene, CDR1 is ENHRY and CDR2 is SYGVKD.

The table lists this clonotype with a few counts. This could be a read error, since a much larger clone is one nucleotide away. The chain links TRBV6-1 to TRBJ1-1; maybe TRBD1 (5 bases). Germline values: CDR1 MNHNS, CDR2 SASEGT. The CDR3 extends over 14 amino acids. V was cut by 6 bases and J by 0 bases, with 11 bases left in between. In nucleotides, the CDR3 is TGTGCCAGCAGACCGGGACCGGTGAACACTGAAGCTTTCTTT. It specifies CASRPGPVNTEAFF.

The V call is TRBV27, the J call TRBJ1-3, with TRBD1 as a possible D gene (6 bases). This CDR3 has 14 residues. Trimming left V 4 bases short and J 2 bases short, with 9 bases between. Germline V gives CDR1 MNHEY, CDR2 SMNVEV (reference sequence). CDR3: CASSSSGAGNTIYF. The CDR3 nucleotides are TGTGCCAGCAGTTCTTCAGGGGCTGGAAACACCATATATTTT.

This clonotype was seen many times. The chain carries TRBV2 and TRBJ1-1, with D perhaps matching TRBD1 (5 bases). The V and J ends lost 4 bases and 11 bases respectively, with 23 bases between them. This CDR3 has 15 amino acids. Per germline, CDR1 SNHLY and CDR2 FYNNEI. CDR3 region: CASSGGPWRGGVAFF. The CDR3 bases are TGTGCCAGCAGTGGGGGCCCGTGGAGGGGAGGGGTTGCTTTCTTT.

This clonotype was seen more than once but under ten times. This rearrangement joins TRBV7-9 to TRBJ2-7; weak D call: TRBD2 (5 bases). The germline V and J ends were trimmed by 2 bases and 0 bases, with 11 bases remaining between them. The CDR3 extends over 15 amino acids. Germline V gives CDR1 SEHNR, CDR2 FQNEAQ (reference sequence). The CDR3 sequence is CASSLQFGLSYEQYF. CDR3 DNA sequence: TGTGCCAGCAGCTTACAGTTCGGACTCTCCTACGAGCAGTACTTC.

This chain joins TRBV5-1 and TRBJ2-7; tentative D call: TRBD1 (8 bases). The ends were cut back, 4 bases at V and 4 bases at J, with 21 bases in the middle. This CDR3 is 16 amino acids long. From germline, CDR1 is SGHRS and CDR2 YFSETQ. The CDR3 reads CASSPGQGGKSYEQYF. For the CDR3, the DNA is TGCGCCAGCAGCCCCGGACAGGGAGGGAAGTCATACGAGCAGTACTTC. The full variable domain, its missing parts supplied by reference TRBV5-1 and TRBJ2-7, is KAGVTQTPRYLIKTRGQQVTLSCSPISGHRSVSWYQQTPGQGLQFLFEYFSETQRNKGNFPGRFSGRQFSNSRSEMNVSTLELGDSALYLCASSPGQGGKSYEQYFGPGTRLTVT.

The chain has TRBV4-1 and TRBJ1-2; D gene ambiguous. Germline CDR1 is MGHRA and CDR2 is YSYEKL. CDR3 length: 13 amino acids. Trimming cost V 2 bases and J 6 bases, with 10 bases left between them. DNA for the CDR3: TGCGCCAGCAGCCAAATCAATGGGGATGGCTACACCTTC. This codes for CASSQINGDGYTF.

This clonotype was counted many times. The rearrangement links TRBV12-3 or TRBV12-4 to TRBJ1-1; a weak D match, TRBD1 (5 bases). V was trimmed by 3 bases and J by 4 bases, leaving 9 bases between them. CDR3 length: 13 amino acids. In nucleotides, the CDR3 is TGTGCCAGCAGTTTTAGGGGACCCACTGAAGCTTTCTTT. Protein sequence: CASSFRGPTEAFF.

This clonotype was counted at least ten times. The genes are TRBV20-1 and TRBJ2-7, with D unclear. V was clipped by 6 bases and J by 5 bases, with 14 bases between them. CDR3 length: 12 amino acids. Germline V gives CDR1 DFQATT, CDR2 SNEGSKA (reference sequence). The CDR3 region is CSAPRTPNEQYF. The CDR3 coding sequence is TGCAGTGCGCCCAGGACCCCAAACGAGCAGTACTTC.

J is TRBJ2-1 and V is TRBV12-3 or TRBV12-4; either TRBD1 or TRBD2 may fit D (5 bases each). The V end was cut by 7 bases, the J end by 3 bases, with 22 bases between. This CDR3 has 17 amino acids. The CDR3 sequence is CASTTTEPTGRYNEQFF. The CDR3 coding sequence is TGTGCCAGCACTACCACCGAACCGACGGGACGCTACAATGAGCAGTTCTTC.